The entry that follows covers one TCR beta chain sequence. Its specific antigen is unknown. No clone much larger than this one lies a single base away; base qualities are absent. This sample was included in a study of cytomegalovirus exposure and HLA in healthy donors (dated by TCRdb to the late 2010s). The study in broad terms: An earlier analysis of a few hundred of the donors reported around 280 Gb of sequence data and 117 million unique TCR beta sequences obtained from around 180 million T cells. The study aimed to test whether signatures of past pathogen exposure could be identified by cataloging public T cell receptors. An earlier analysis of more than 450 of the donors used high-throughput TCR beta sequencing to judge whether each TCR beta V gene segment behaved as functional or pseudogenic. Of the 350 to 400 genotyped donors, approximately 83% fell in the genetic ancestry cluster associated with self-reported Caucasian donors. Both class I and class II loci were covered by HLA typing, at four-digit resolution. Genome-wide SNP genotypes for about 65% of the 666 donors were used in a later genetic analysis, which treated that subset as a discovery cohort. The study profiled the T cell repertoires of hundreds of subjects by immunosequencing and related them to cytomegalovirus serostatus. Four to six DR-DQ haplotypes were handled as single units for association and clustering, since linkage in the cohort was strong. High-throughput TCR immunosequencing, statistical association of individual TCRs with disease status, and machine learning were combined to predict cytomegalovirus infection status. The number of typed donors differed by locus: roughly 629-640 for A, B, C, DRB1 and DQB1; approximately 520 for DQA1; some 610 for DPA1; and 400 to 480 for DPB1. A later analysis re-examined previously published TCR beta repertoires from 600 to 700 donors and added high-resolution HLA genotyping to investigate patterns of TCR occurrence. A separate validation cohort of 100 to 150 different subjects was used in addition to the approximately 700-subject first cohort. Alongside the repertoire data, information on donor age, sex, ethnicity and CMV serostatus was compiled. Every discovery cohort repertoire had been produced on one sequencing platform. An early release covering roughly 600 HLA-typed donors comprised 300 to 350 gigabases of sequencing data and roughly 85 million unique TCR sequences. Rather than using new phenotypic data, the later analysis identified candidate immune exposures from TCR beta sequences and from how often those sequences occurred across donors. On average, about 240,000 unique TCR beta nucleotide sequences were sequenced per donor among fewer than 500 genotyped donors of the cohort, with around 19% of those sequences being non-productive.

The cohort consisted of 600 or so healthy bone marrow donors. At the time of sampling, every cohort member was nominally healthy, though immune exposures that went unrecorded were likely present. The donor was CMV seropositive and belonged to the group of 270 or so seropositive cohort members. A peripheral blood sample was collected from each donor, and TCR beta sequencing was performed on peripheral blood mononuclear cells. Genomic DNA was extracted from the blood cell samples with the Qiagen DNeasy Blood Extraction Kit. The receptor library was made with the immunoSEQ multiplex PCR assay. The multiplex PCR relied on a mix of 60 forward primers for TCR Vbeta segments and 13 reverse primers for TCR Jbeta segments. The CDR3 region of rearranged TCR beta genes was amplified from genomic DNA with a multiplex PCR assay. The amplified TCR beta libraries were sequenced on the Illumina HiSeq System as 87-base-pair reads. In the paper's pipeline: In a later analysis, about 80 million unique TCR beta chains were counted across the 500 to 700 repertoires, and about 10 million of these chains were shared by at least two donors. Raw reads were error-corrected and collapsed into unique sequences with a nearest-neighbor algorithm that merged closely related sequences to remove PCR and sequencing errors. V, D and J gene segments were assigned by aligning CDR3 sequences to IMGT reference sequences. For a sequence to be retained, at least a six-nucleotide match to both a V gene segment and a J gene segment was required. Rearrangements were called productive when the CDR3 lacked stop codons and stayed in frame with V and J; all others were non-productive. Following IMGT convention, CDR3 was defined as the stretch from the second conserved V-encoded cysteine to the conserved J-encoded phenylalanine. The earlier analysis of 500 to 650 of the donors excluded any sequence lacking an unambiguous match to a single V gene segment. In an earlier analysis of several hundred of the donors, a V segment was called functional when productive rearrangements were above 56.7%, and segregating when the standard deviation between donors exceeded 5%. To diagnose cytomegalovirus status from the catalog of TCR beta chain sequences, a statistical classification framework was built. In a later analysis, TCR nucleotide sequences were compared against IMGT/GENE-DB human TR gene sequences so that V and J genes could be assigned. The TCRdist pipeline was used in a later analysis to assign CDR3 sequences and most-parsimonious VDJ recombination scenarios. In a later analysis, every TCR beta chain was defined by the combination of its CDR3 amino acid sequence and its V-gene family, and reads without a unique V-gene family were dropped. As a way to deal with suspected cross-contamination and a sequencing artifact, a later analysis dropped over 550 nucleotide sequences that were highly shared and had low generation probability. In a later analysis, a clonal expansion index was calculated for each public chain from normalized within-repertoire ranks of inferred template counts. In a later analysis, generation probabilities were computed using a VDJ recombination model fitted to out-of-frame rearrangements, and the results were checked against IGoR. Hypergeometric tests were used in a later analysis to score TCR-TCR, TCR-HLA and TCR-CMV co-occurrence, with a repertoire-size bias correction applied to the TCR pairs. To estimate false discovery rates, a later analysis permuted the HLA or CMV assignments 20 times. In a later analysis, co-occurring TCRs were grouped using DBSCAN, and TCRdist sequence similarity was added for clustering within HLA-allele-positive subsets. Co-occurrence clustering excluded repertoires with fewer than 30,000 or more than 120,000 public chains, plus five with anomalous nucleotide sharing. Not all clones reach the TCRdb copy of this immuneACCESS table, which keeps in-frame sequences only. Checked studies attribute under half of the gap to unresolved V genes and leave the rest unexplained. V, J and clone size were drawn from that table, and D and trimming were deduced from the DNA. The sample includes some 120,000 clones, with roughly 69% observed a single time. The ten largest clones capture 8% to 9.5% of the sample.

The germline ends are 19 bases apart after V is trimmed by 1 base and J by 0 bases. Looking up the germline V gene yields CDR1 MGHRA and CDR2 YSYEKL. Including the terminal cysteine and phenylalanine, the CDR3 comprises 19 residues. Just CDR3 DNA is preserved here, 57 bases in frame from base 1. On the study overall, not on this receptor specifically: In both the original and validation cohorts, the classifier was reported to diagnose cytomegalovirus status with high specificity and sensitivity. Linkage disequilibrium might explain the correlated functional status among segregating V segments, but an unknown experimental factor could not be excluded. In a later analysis, TCR association rates were found to vary across HLA loci, with the most associated TCRs seen for DRB1 alleles and the fewest for HLA-C alleles. Broadly in line with IMGT annotations, most TCR beta V segments showed up in productive rearrangements about 90% or about 30% of the time in an earlier analysis of several hundred of the donors. Most TCR sequences were observed very rarely across donors, whereas some public TCRs were present in many individuals. The cohort was sequenced for TCR beta chains only, and without alpha or paired-chain data the features that could be detected were limited. A further reported finding was that TCR beta sequences accurately predicted the HLA-A and HLA-B alleles for most subjects in the first cohort. Strong co-occurrence of HLA alleles, especially DR and DQ, made assigning TCR associations to individual alleles difficult. Because counts were too low, approximately 18 rarely observed V segments, including chromosome 9 orphons, were excluded from the earlier analysis of 587 of the donors. The study gave a list of about 150 TCR beta chains associated with cytomegalovirus. For the cohort, immune exposure information was limited to CMV serostatus. A cluster of highly shared sequence variants was judged likely to be a technical artifact of the sequencing pipeline. Most CMV-associated TCR beta chains appeared to be HLA-restricted in a later analysis, and the HLA associations seemed to be driven largely by CMV exposure. A few of the identified cytomegalovirus-associated TCR beta chains were confirmed in vitro to be specific for cytomegalovirus antigens. Roughly uniform sequencing depth across donors was assumed in presence/absence analyses, although this assumption may not hold. The authors suggested that the approach could potentially be extended to other disease states and immunological phenotypes. A later analysis reported that several top co-occurrence clusters appeared linked to parvovirus B19, influenza, CMV and Epstein-Barr virus. Some IMGT-functional V segments, including TRBV6-2 and TRBV6-3, could not be distinguished by the 87-base-pair reads and were therefore excluded. In a later analysis, around 15,000 TCR beta sequences were associated with specific HLA alleles at a false discovery rate of 0.05. Because HLA typing was unavailable for some donors at each locus, only the typed subset was used in association tests. Compared with equally common non-associated chains, HLA-associated TCR beta chains in a later analysis were more clonally expanded and had lower generation probabilities. Compared with the approximately 670-donor mean, donors in an Asian-associated ancestry cluster had fewer N-insertions in productive TCRs, according to a later genetic analysis. An association between a missense DCLRE1C variant and V-gene and J-gene trimming of TCR beta chains was found in a later genetic analysis and replicated in an independent cohort.

This receptor chain uses TRBV4-1 and TRBJ1-3, with the D gene not clear enough to name. Sequencing was done on a sample of PBMCs. This clonotype was obtained from a woman in her 40s in good health and CMV-seropositive. The nucleotide sequence is TGCGCCAGCAGCCAAGCCTCCTTGCACGTCCGGGGCTCTGGAAACACCATATATTTT. Its coded protein is CASSQASLHVRGSGNTIYF.